Below are 31 T cell receptor beta chains sequenced from a single sample in a study of control samples from healthy donors and cancer patients. Some clones are missing from TCRdb's copy, which holds only in-frame ones; the method was immunoSEQ multiplex PCR. The sample carries roughly 55,000 clones, 88% recorded once. The sequenced material came from blood. Receptor source: a man aged 50-60 years in good health.

The chain combines TRBV6-6 with TRBJ1-6; the match to TRBD1 covers 10 bases. The CDR3 spans 14 residues. CDR1 is MNHNY, CDR2 SVGAGI, per germline (reference sequence). Germline trimming cut 7 bases from V and 7 bases from J; bases unmatched to any gene: 4. In nucleotides, the CDR3 is TGTGCCAGCACCCTGACAGGGGGCAATTCACCCCTCCACTTT. Amino acids: CASTLTGGNSPLHF.

This sequence joins TRBV6-6 and TRBJ1-1; TRBD1 matches 8 bases. Germline trimming cut 3 bases from V and 3 bases from J; bases unmatched to any gene: 3. This CDR3 has 14 residues. Germline-derived CDR1 and CDR2 are MNHNY and SVGAGI (reference sequence). The CDR3 loop reads CASSYQGADTEAFF. The CDR3 DNA follows: TGTGCCAGCAGTTATCAGGGGGCGGACACTGAAGCTTTCTTT.

This clone was recorded only once. The chain is built from TRBV27 and TRBJ1-6; the D is unclear. This CDR3 has 11 residues. CDR1 is MNHEY and CDR2 is SMNVEV in the germline V gene (reference sequence). Between the trimmed V and J ends, which lost 8 bases and 14 bases, there was a span of 13 bases. CDR3 nucleotide sequence: TGTGCCAGCCCCTCTGATGGGGCCCTCCACTTT. Encoded protein: CASPSDGALHF.

The chain couples TRBV7-2 to TRBJ2-1, with D perhaps given as TRBD1 or TRBD2 (5 bases each). The CDR3 is 15 amino acids. Trimming pared 4 bases from V and 3 bases from J, leaving 13 bases between. The germline gives CDR1 SGHTA, CDR2 FQGNSA. DNA of the CDR3: TGTGCCAGCAGCTCAACAGGAGGATTCTACAATGAGCAGTTCTTC. It codes for CASSSTGGFYNEQFF.

The chain couples TRBV7-9 to TRBJ2-3; tentatively, D is TRBD1 (6 bases). CDR3 length equals 14 residues. The V gene's germline CDR1 is SEHNR and CDR2 FQNEAQ (reference sequence). In nucleotides, the CDR3 is TGTGCTACCGAGGACAGCCCGCACACAGATACGCAGTATTTT. Protein product: CATEDSPHTDTQYF.

The chain recombines TRBV9 with TRBJ2-5, with 7 bases that match TRBD1. V was pared by 4 bases and J by 5 bases, with 5 bases of the junction left unmatched. Germline V gives CDR1 SGDLS, CDR2 YYNGEE. The CDR3 extends over 13 amino acids. The CDR3 sequence: CASSSTGYETQYF. The CDR3 DNA sequence: TGTGCCAGCAGCTCGACAGGGTACGAGACCCAGTACTTC.

The chain couples TRBV6-5 to TRBJ2-7; D gene uncertain. CDR1 and CDR2 (germline): MNHEY, SVGAGI. This CDR3 spans 13 amino acids. Trimming cost V 4 bases and J 2 bases, with 9 bases left between them. The CDR3 coding sequence is TGTGCCAGCAGTTCGGCAGCACCCTACGAGCAGTACTTC. Its protein is CASSSAAPYEQYF.

The rearrangement links TRBV3-1 (or the pseudogene TRBV3-2) to TRBJ2-1; D is undetermined. V gave up 0 bases and J gave up 12 bases, with 9 bases separating them. The CDR3 consists of 12 residues. CDR1 and CDR2 from the germline V gene are LGHDT and YNNKEL (reference sequence). Written as DNA, the CDR3 is TGTGCCAGCAGCCAAGAAAACCGATGGCAGTTCTTC. This sequence encodes CASSQENRWQFF.

The gene calls are TRBV18 and TRBJ2-1; D perhaps matches TRBD2 (6 bases). Between the trimmed V and J ends, which lost 0 bases and 12 bases, there was a span of 12 bases. Germline V lookup: CDR1 KGHSH, CDR2 LQKENI. The CDR3 runs to 13 residues. The CDR3 is CASSPPGGRGQFF. CDR3 DNA sequence: TGTGCCAGCTCACCACCGGGGGGACGGGGGCAGTTCTTC.

This chain uses TRBV27 with TRBJ1-2; 9 positions match TRBD1. This CDR3 has 18 amino acids. Unmatched junction bases numbered 17, after V lost 5 bases and J lost 4 bases. Germline V lookup: CDR1 MNHEY, CDR2 SMNVEV (reference sequence). CDR3 nucleotides: TGTGCCAGCAGTCTATATCCGGGACAGGGACCTCGTGGCTATGGCTACACCTTC. It yields the protein CASSLYPGQGPRGYGYTF.

The V and J genes are TRBV7-8 and TRBJ2-7, with D maybe TRBD2 (5 bases). CDR1 is SGHVS and CDR2 is FQNEAQ in the germline V gene. The CDR3 has 12 residues. The V gene lost 10 bases and the J gene lost 5 bases, with 15 bases spanning the gap. The DNA for the CDR3 is TGTGCCATCGGGGTACGGAGAGACGAGCAGTACTTC. It yields the protein CAIGVRRDEQYF.

The rearrangement joins TRBV6-2 or TRBV6-3 to TRBJ2-1, with 7 bases identical to TRBD2. J was trimmed by 8 bases and V by 7 bases; bases with no gene match: 8. The CDR3 sequence is 13 residues long. The germline V gene encodes CDR1 MNHEY and CDR2 SVGEGT. For the CDR3, the DNA is TGTGCCAGCACCCCGACTAGCTGGGATGAGCAGTTCTTC. Encoded protein: CASTPTSWDEQFF.

V gene TRBV5-1 combines with J gene TRBJ2-2, with a weak D call TRBD1 (6 bases). Germline V gene data show CDR1 as SGHRS and CDR2 as YFSETQ. V gave up 4 bases and J gave up 0 bases, with 13 bases separating them. The CDR3 has 16 amino acids. For the CDR3, the DNA is TGCGCCAGCAGCCGAGGACAGCTTACGAACACCGGGGAGCTGTTTTTT. It encodes CASSRGQLTNTGELFF. Looking up the rest from reference TRBV5-1 and TRBJ2-2 gives the full variable domain: KAGVTQTPRYLIKTRGQQVTLSCSPISGHRSVSWYQQTPGQGLQFLFEYFSETQRNKGNFPGRFSGRQFSNSRSEMNVSTLELGDSALYLCASSRGQLTNTGELFFGEGSRLTVL.

The J gene is TRBJ2-7, the V gene TRBV4-2, with D perhaps given as TRBD1 or TRBD2 (5 bases each). Trimming stripped 0 bases from V and 2 bases from J, with 11 bases between. The CDR3 consists of 15 residues. CDR1 and CDR2 from the germline V gene are LGHNA and YNFKEQ. CDR3 region: CASSQDGGDAYEQYF. The CDR3 nucleotides are TGTGCCAGCAGCCAAGATGGGGGAGATGCCTACGAGCAGTACTTC.

This chain joins TRBV7-9 and TRBJ2-1; TRBD2 is a possible D gene (7 bases). Trimming left V 1 base short and J 6 bases short, with 22 bases between. Germline V gene sequence: CDR1 SEHNR, CDR2 FQNEAQ (reference sequence). CDR3 length equals 18 residues. CDR3 sequence: CASSLGLGRGGPLNEQFF. CDR3 bases: TGTGCCAGCAGCTTAGGCCTTGGCAGGGGAGGGCCCCTCAATGAGCAGTTCTTC.

The chain has TRBV10-2 and TRBJ1-1; 9 bases align to TRBD1. The CDR3 spans 15 residues. J lost 7 bases, V lost 6 bases, and 12 bases had no gene match. The germline V gene has CDR1 WSHSY and CDR2 SAAADI. The CDR3 reads CASSPYRGQNNEAFF. The CDR3 DNA is TGCGCCAGCAGCCCCTACAGGGGGCAAAATAATGAAGCTTTCTTT.

The V call is TRBV29-1, the J call TRBJ2-3; D remains ambiguous. Germline CDR1 SQVTM, CDR2 ANQGSEA. The CDR3 loop spans 13 amino acids. V was clipped by 4 bases and J by 3 bases, with 11 bases between them. The CDR3 bases are TGCAGCGTTGGCGCCCCCCAAACAGATACGCAGTATTTT. Translation gives CSVGAPQTDTQYF.

The rearrangement uses TRBV10-3 and TRBJ2-7; 12 nucleotides agree with TRBD1. With 2 bases clipped from V and 3 bases from J, the junction kept 5 bases outside the gene matches. CDR3 size: 16 residues. Germline CDR1 ENHRY, CDR2 SYGVKD. CDR3 residues: CAISEGGQGAGYEQYF. The CDR3 nucleotides are TGTGCCATCAGTGAGGGGGGACAGGGGGCGGGCTACGAGCAGTACTTC.

The CDR3 DNA follows: TGTGCCAGCTCACGGCAGGACGGCTCCTACAATGAGCAGTTCTTC. Protein: CASSRQDGSYNEQFF. The chain carries TRBV18 and TRBJ2-1; no firm D call. The germline V gene encodes CDR1 KGHSH and CDR2 LQKENI. Trimming left V 4 bases short and J 0 bases short, with 10 bases between. The CDR3 totals 15 residues.

The rearrangement joins TRBV7-2 to TRBJ1-1; D remains ambiguous. The CDR3 covers 16 residues. V was pared by 5 bases and J by 0 bases, with 16 bases between. CDR1 SGHTA and CDR2 FQGNSA come from the germline V gene. CDR3 sequence reads: CASSIRVEHLNTEAFF. The CDR3 nucleotides read TGTGCCAGCAGCATAAGGGTAGAACACCTGAACACTGAAGCTTTCTTT.

The chain employs TRBV18 and TRBJ1-5; D is uncertain. Germline assignment: CDR1 KGHSH and CDR2 LQKENI. Trimming removed 4 bases at V and 0 bases at J, with 10 bases between. The CDR3 consists of 15 residues. The CDR3 reads CASSRSDGSNQPQHF. The CDR3 DNA reads as TGTGCCAGCTCACGGTCGGACGGTAGCAATCAGCCCCAGCATTTT.

The V gene is TRBV6-2 or TRBV6-3, the J gene TRBJ2-7; 9 bases align to TRBD2. Trimming removed 6 bases from V and 1 base from J; junction bases left unmatched: 10. The CDR3 is 16 residues long. The germline V gene encodes CDR1 MNHEY and CDR2 SVGEGT. The CDR3 is CASSRSLAGLSYEQYF. The DNA of the CDR3 is TGTGCCAGCAGCCGCTCCCTAGCGGGATTGTCCTACGAGCAGTACTTC.

CDR3 loop: CASHPGVLLDYSNQPQHF. CDR3 nucleotides: TGTGCCAGCCACCCGGGCGTTCTACTGGATTATAGCAATCAGCCCCAGCATTTT. The V gene is TRBV19, the J gene TRBJ1-5; no reliable D call. The V end was cut by 9 bases, the J end by 0 bases, with 24 bases between. The CDR3 spans 18 residues. Germline CDR1 reads LNHDA; CDR2 reads SQIVND (reference sequence).

The chain combines TRBV2 with TRBJ1-5, with D perhaps TRBD1 (5 bases). The CDR3 runs to 14 residues. Trimming stripped 6 bases from V and 7 bases from J, with 16 bases between. Germline-derived CDR1 and CDR2 are SNHLY and FYNNEI. CDR3 residues: CASSGAGFGQPQHF. CDR3 DNA: TGTGCCAGCAGCGGGGCGGGGTTCGGGCAGCCCCAGCATTTT.

The chain has TRBV6-5 and TRBJ1-2, with D perhaps TRBD1 (5 bases). The CDR3 has 13 amino acids. CDR1 and CDR2 (germline): MNHEY, SVGAGI. The V end lost 5 bases, the J end lost 8 bases, and 15 bases lay between the germline ends. As DNA, the CDR3 is TGTGCCAGCAGTACCCCCTGGGGGGTAGGCTACACCTTC. This codes for CASSTPWGVGYTF.

The gene calls are TRBV11-3 and TRBJ2-7, with 12 bases matching TRBD2. Germline CDR1 SGHNT, CDR2 YENEEA. The CDR3 consists of 15 residues. J lost 5 bases, V lost 2 bases, and 4 bases had no gene match. The CDR3 protein is CASSLMTSGSHEQYF. The CDR3 bases are TGTGCCAGCAGCTTAATGACTAGCGGGAGCCACGAGCAGTACTTC.

The table lists this clone with a count of one. J is TRBJ2-1 and V is TRBV5-6; 9 nucleotides align to TRBD2. The V segment lost 4 bases and the J segment 7 bases; nucleotides outside the gene matches: 15. Germline lookup yields CDR1 SGHDT and CDR2 YYEEEE. The CDR3 sequence is 17 residues long. The CDR3 region is CASSPLDAGGSGNEQFF. DNA for the CDR3: TGTGCCAGCAGCCCCCTTGACGCGGGAGGGTCAGGGAATGAGCAGTTCTTC.

J is TRBJ2-1 and V is TRBV5-4; 13 bases agree with TRBD2. Germline V gene sequence: CDR1 SGHNT, CDR2 YYREEE (reference sequence). V lost 3 bases to trimming and J lost 6 bases; unmatched junction nucleotides: 9. The CDR3 loop spans 17 amino acids. Written as DNA, the CDR3 is TGTGCCAGCAGCTCTGGAGGACTAGCGGGAGCCCTCAATGAGCAGTTCTTC. This encodes CASSSGGLAGALNEQFF.

CDR3 protein: CASIRVGLYPLADTGELFF. The CDR3 DNA is TGTGCCAGCATCCGCGTGGGACTATATCCCCTGGCGGACACCGGGGAGCTGTTTTTT. The chain uses TRBV27 and TRBJ2-2; TRBD2 agrees at 7 bases. CDR3 size: 19 residues. Losses at the gene ends were 7 bases for V and 3 bases for J; bases not matched to a gene: 20. The germline CDR1 and CDR2 sequences are MNHEY and SMNVEV (reference sequence).

This rearrangement joins TRBV7-8 to TRBJ1-5; TRBD1 matches 7 bases. Germline CDR1 reads SGHVS; CDR2 reads FQNEAQ. The junction had 10 bases not matched to a gene; V was cut back by 5 bases and J by 6 bases. The CDR3 is made up of 15 amino acids. The chain's CDR3 is CASSLKGALGQPQHF. The CDR3 DNA is TGTGCCAGCAGCCTAAAGGGGGCTCTTGGTCAGCCCCAGCATTTT.

Only one count was recorded for this clone. The chain is built from TRBV29-1 and TRBJ1-4; perhaps TRBD1 as D (5 bases). Deletions cut 5 bases from V and 8 bases from J, with 12 bases between. The CDR3 is 12 amino acids. Germline-derived CDR1 and CDR2 are SQVTM and ANQGSEA. CDR3: CSVSGGDEKLFF. DNA of the CDR3: TGCAGCGTTTCGGGGGGAGACGAAAAACTGTTTTTT. Supplemented by reference TRBV29-1 and TRBJ1-4, the full variable domain reads SAVISQKPSRDICQRGTSLTIQCQVDSQVTMMFWYRQQPGQSLTLIATANQGSEATYESGFVIDKFPISRPNLTFSTLTVSNMSPEDSSIYLCSVSGGDEKLFFGSGTQLSVL.